Shown below are 15 T cell receptor beta chains from a single sample sequenced in a study of vaccination and CD4 T cells after COVID-19. For these receptors, no antigen is known. An Oncomine TCR Beta short-read assay was used to sequence the DNA from cultured CD4+ T cells. TCRdb redid the calling of the PCR reads with MiXCR, one entry per CDR3 protein. The table lists 9,500 to 13,000 distinct CDR3 sequences, around 58% of them singletons. Treatment specified: roughly 10-day PBMC culture with coronavirus spike peptide pools or control peptides (ViraFEST assay). Material: CD4+ T cells from blood, cultured in vitro. These receptors were taken from a human donor who had recovered from COVID-19.

The chain is built from TRBV20-1 and TRBJ1-1; D is perhaps TRBD1 (5 bases). Per the germline V gene, CDR1 is DFQATT and CDR2 is SNEGSKA (reference sequence). The ends were cut back, 0 bases at V and 1 base at J, with 9 bases in the middle. This CDR3 has 14 amino acids. The CDR3 DNA sequence: TGCAGTGCTAGAGATGGGGCAGGGAACACTGAAGCTTTCTTT. It specifies CSARDGAGNTEAFF.

In this sample, this clonotype turned up a few times. This rearrangement joins TRBV20-1 to TRBJ2-5; tentative D call: TRBD1 (6 bases). Germline CDR1 and CDR2: DFQATT and SNEGSKA (reference sequence). Trimming removed 3 bases at V and 2 bases at J, with 10 bases between. The length of the CDR3 is 13 residues. The CDR3: CSARLQGQETQYF. In DNA form, the CDR3 reads TGCAGTGCTAGGCTACAGGGTCAAGAGACCCAGTACTTC.

The genes are TRBV28 and TRBJ1-5, with no clear D. Germline V CDR1 and CDR2: MDHEN, SYDVKM. The CDR3 loop spans 13 amino acids. Trimming took 3 bases from V and 3 from J, leaving 6 bases between them. CDR3 nucleotides: TGTGCCAGCAGTTTCCCGACCAATCAGCCCCAGCATTTT. Protein product: CASSFPTNQPQHF.

This clonotype was counted only a few times. V and J are TRBV19 and TRBJ1-5; D is undetermined. The V end lost 5 bases, the J end lost 0 bases, and 14 bases lay between the germline ends. The CDR3 loop spans 16 amino acids. The germline CDR1 and CDR2 sequences are LNHDA and SQIVND (reference sequence). The CDR3 region is CASSPLYDYSNQPQHF. In nucleotides, the CDR3 is TGTGCCAGTAGTCCTTTATACGATTATAGCAATCAGCCCCAGCATTTT.

V gene TRBV6-5 combines with J gene TRBJ1-1; D is ambiguous. CDR1 MNHEY and CDR2 SVGAGI come from the germline V gene. V was pared by 2 bases and J by 2 bases, with 9 bases between. CDR3 length equals 14 residues. In DNA form, the CDR3 reads TGTGCCAGCAGTTACCTCCCCCTTAACACTGAAGCTTTCTTT. It is translated as CASSYLPLNTEAFF.

In its sample, this clonotype was seen a few times. The chain uses TRBV5-1 and TRBJ2-5, with 12 bases lining up with TRBD2. V trimming: 1 base; J trimming: 4 bases; junction bases outside the gene matches: 8. Germline CDR1 is SGHRS and CDR2 is YFSETQ. The CDR3 consists of 17 residues. The CDR3 spells CASSLPTSGRIGETQYF. The CDR3 DNA is TGCGCCAGCAGCTTGCCGACTAGCGGGAGAATTGGAGAGACCCAGTACTTC.

This clonotype has more than one count but fewer than ten. The CDR3 DNA follows: TGTGCCAGCAGGGGGGCGGCCCTCGGCCAGCCCCAGCATTTT. This encodes CASRGAALGQPQHF. The chain uses TRBV6-1 and TRBJ1-5, with D tentatively TRBD1 (6 bases). Trimming cost V 6 bases and J 7 bases, with 16 bases left between them. CDR3 size: 14 residues. The germline V gene encodes CDR1 MNHNS and CDR2 SASEGT.

The chain joins TRBV6-1 to TRBJ1-5; 8 nucleotides agree with TRBD1. The CDR3 has 18 amino acids. Germline CDR1 and CDR2: MNHNS and SASEGT. The trim removed 0 bases at V and 0 bases at J, leaving 7 bases unmatched. In nucleotides, the CDR3 is TGTGCCAGCAGTGAAGCGGGCAGGGGGCCTTATAGCAATCAGCCCCAGCATTTT. It specifies CASSEAGRGPYSNQPQHF.

This clonotype qualifies as hyperexpanded. V and J are TRBV6-1 and TRBJ1-2; perhaps TRBD1 as D (5 bases). The germline V gene has CDR1 MNHNS and CDR2 SASEGT. The CDR3 has 13 amino acids. The V end was cut by 4 bases, the J end by 0 bases, with 6 bases between. The CDR3 loop reads CASSAGANYGYTF. CDR3 nucleotide sequence: TGTGCCAGCAGTGCGGGGGCTAACTATGGCTACACCTTC.

This clonotype turned up a few times. This chain connects TRBV28 to TRBJ2-7; no reliable D call. Germline V gives CDR1 MDHEN, CDR2 SYDVKM. This CDR3 contains 13 residues. Trimming removed 7 bases from V and 6 bases from J, with 16 bases in between. The CDR3 region has the DNA TGTGCCAGCACCCTCACTGTGGTGTCCGAGCAGTACTTC. Protein sequence: CASTLTVVSEQYF.

The chain combines TRBV6-1 with TRBJ2-7; 12 nucleotides agree with TRBD2. This CDR3 contains 15 residues. Germline CDR1 is MNHNS and CDR2 is SASEGT. V lost 10 bases, J lost 0 bases, and 7 bases stayed unmatched. CDR3 DNA sequence: TGTGCCACCGGACTAGCGGGATACTTCTCCTACGAGCAGTACTTC. Amino acid sequence: CATGLAGYFSYEQYF.

This clonotype was detected only a few times. V and J are TRBV20-1 and TRBJ2-2; possibly TRBD1 or TRBD2 for D (6 bases each). CDR1 and CDR2 from the germline V gene are DFQATT and SNEGSKA (reference sequence). The CDR3 is made up of 14 amino acids. Trimming took off 1 base at V and 4 bases at J, with 10 bases between the two ends. The CDR3 here is CSARGGAGTGELFF. The CDR3 DNA follows: TGCAGTGCTAGAGGGGGGGCCGGCACCGGGGAGCTGTTTTTT.

This clonotype was detected only a few times. This sequence joins TRBV12-3 or TRBV12-4 and TRBJ2-5; TRBD2 matches 7 bases. V shed 2 bases and J 3 bases; nucleotides not matched to a gene: 6. The CDR3 has 15 residues. The CDR3 spells CASSLRRGREETQYF. The DNA of the CDR3 is TGTGCCAGCAGTTTAAGGCGCGGGAGAGAAGAGACCCAGTACTTC.

This clonotype was detected only a few times. This rearrangement joins TRBV6-5 to TRBJ2-2, with 10 bases fitting TRBD1. Looked up from germline, CDR1 is MNHEY and CDR2 is SVGAGI. Trimming removed 4 bases from V and 6 bases from J; junction bases left unmatched: 8. The CDR3 sequence is 16 residues long. The CDR3 DNA reads TGTGCCAGCAGTTGGGAGACAGGGGGCCTTCCCGGGGAGCTGTTTTTT. Its protein is CASSWETGGLPGELFF.

The rearrangement links TRBV7-2 to TRBJ1-2, with D hard to call. In germline, CDR1 is SGHTA, CDR2 FQGNSA. The CDR3 loop spans 11 amino acids. V was shortened by 5 bases and J by 6 bases, with 7 bases between the two germline ends. The CDR3 protein is CASSPTDGYTF. The CDR3, as DNA: TGTGCCAGCAGCCCGACGGATGGCTACACCTTC.